The entry below describes one T cell receptor (beta chain). Compared with germline, one end of the junction differs, possibly owing to a read error. In the authors' methods: Estimated nucleated cell counts came from reference gene primer amplification. Method: immunoSEQ multiplex PCR; TCRdb's copy keeps in-frame clones and lacks some. V, J and clone size derive from that table, while D and trimming were established from the DNA sequence. The sample contains some 170,000 clones, about 90% of which appear only once. The CDR3 consists of 11 residues. The germline CDR1 and CDR2 sequences are MRHNA and SNTAGT. This record comes from a study of blood T cell repertoires in COVID-19. Study-wide background: The origin of the acute and convalescent COVID-19 samples was the United States, Italy and Spain. PBMCs, B-cell-depleted T cells, or T cells were the source of the cDNA or gDNA that made up the material.

Participant age was about 18 to 95 years, and participants resided in about two dozen US areas. This receptor was identified in a human donor with acute COVID-19. The donor label of this sample is uncertain. The rearrangement uses TRBV6-4 and TRBJ1-2; the D is unclear. Material: PBMCs or T cells enriched from blood (not recorded which). The CDR3 spells CASSDGRPSAF. The CDR3, as DNA: TGTGCCAGCAGTGACGGGAGGCCTTCGGCCTTC.